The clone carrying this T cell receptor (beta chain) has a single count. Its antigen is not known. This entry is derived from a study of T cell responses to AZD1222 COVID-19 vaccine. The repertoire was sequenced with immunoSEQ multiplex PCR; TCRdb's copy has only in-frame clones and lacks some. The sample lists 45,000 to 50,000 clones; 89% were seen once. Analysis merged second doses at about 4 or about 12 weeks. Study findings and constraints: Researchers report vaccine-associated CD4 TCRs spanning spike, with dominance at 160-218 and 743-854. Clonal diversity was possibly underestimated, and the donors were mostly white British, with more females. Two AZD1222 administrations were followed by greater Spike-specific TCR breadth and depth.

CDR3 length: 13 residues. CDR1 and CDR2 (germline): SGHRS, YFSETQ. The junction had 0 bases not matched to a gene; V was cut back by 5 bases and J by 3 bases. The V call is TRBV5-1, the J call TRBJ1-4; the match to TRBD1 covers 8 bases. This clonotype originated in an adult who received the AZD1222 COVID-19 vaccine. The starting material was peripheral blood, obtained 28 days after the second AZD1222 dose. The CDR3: CASRQGANEKLFF. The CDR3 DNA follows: TGCGCCAGCAGACAGGGGGCTAATGAAAAACTGTTTTTT.